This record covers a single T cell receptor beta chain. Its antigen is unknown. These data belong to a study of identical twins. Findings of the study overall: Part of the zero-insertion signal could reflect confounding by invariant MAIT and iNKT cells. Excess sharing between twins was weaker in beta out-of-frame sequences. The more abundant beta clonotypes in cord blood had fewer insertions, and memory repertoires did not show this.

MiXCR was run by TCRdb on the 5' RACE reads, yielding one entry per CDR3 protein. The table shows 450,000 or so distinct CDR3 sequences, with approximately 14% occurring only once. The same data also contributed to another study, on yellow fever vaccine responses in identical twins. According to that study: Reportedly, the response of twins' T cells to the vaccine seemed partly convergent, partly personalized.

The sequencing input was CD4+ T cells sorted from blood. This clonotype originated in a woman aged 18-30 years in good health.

The CDR3 bases are TGTGCCAGCTCACCTGGACAGGCGGGCAATCAGCCCCAGCATTTT. Translated: CASSPGQAGNQPQHF. V gene TRBV18 combines with J gene TRBJ1-5; TRBD1 aligns across 7 bases. The CDR3 contains 15 residues. Germline V CDR1 and CDR2: KGHSH, LQKENI. Losses at the gene ends were 3 bases for V and 2 bases for J; bases not matched to a gene: 4.